These 23 T cell receptor beta chains share one sample of origin, sequenced in a study of T cells in tuberculosis. Method: immunoSEQ multiplex PCR; TCRdb's copy keeps in-frame clones and lacks some. This table has tens of thousands of clones, 80% to 90% appearing once. The sample consisted of PBMCs. These receptors were collected from a donor aged 10 to 29 with latent tuberculosis or without tuberculosis infection.

The CDR3 is CASSYSNARGVYGYTF. For the CDR3, the DNA is TGTGCCAGCAGTTACTCCAACGCCAGGGGGGTCTATGGCTACACCTTC. The chain is built from TRBV6-6 and TRBJ1-2; 7 nucleotides align to TRBD1. Germline V CDR1 and CDR2: MNHNY, SVGAGI (reference sequence). With 0 bases clipped from V and 4 bases from J, the junction kept 8 bases outside the gene matches. The CDR3 runs 16 residues.

The rearrangement links TRBV4-1 to TRBJ1-2; perhaps TRBD1 as D (5 bases). CDR1 is MGHRA, CDR2 YSYEKL, per germline. The CDR3 contains 16 residues. Deletions cut 1 base from V and 6 bases from J, with 18 bases between. CDR3 protein: CASSQVPGRDKDGYTF. As DNA, the CDR3 is TGCGCCAGCAGCCAAGTCCCCGGCAGGGATAAAGATGGCTACACCTTC.

V is TRBV9 and J is TRBJ2-2, with D perhaps TRBD1 (5 bases). The CDR3 has 15 residues. Germline V lookup: CDR1 SGDLS, CDR2 YYNGEE. Trimming stripped 6 bases from V and 0 bases from J, with 12 bases between. CDR3 region: CASTKRQSNTGELFF. In DNA form, the CDR3 reads TGTGCCAGCACCAAACGACAGTCGAACACCGGGGAGCTGTTTTTT.

The CDR3 bases are TGCAGCGTTGAAACCGCCAGGGGGACTAACTATGGCTACACCTTC. Encoded protein: CSVETARGTNYGYTF. The rearrangement links TRBV29-1 to TRBJ1-2; 7 bases map to TRBD1. V was clipped by 2 bases and J by 0 bases; unmatched bases: 6. There are 15 residues in the CDR3. Germline CDR1 SQVTM, CDR2 ANQGSEA.

The V call is TRBV25-1, the J call TRBJ1-1; D not certain. CDR1 MGHDK and CDR2 SYGVNS come from the germline V gene. CDR3 length: 13 amino acids. V was trimmed by 5 bases and J by 0 bases, leaving 7 bases between them. The CDR3 sequence: CASSQHLNTEAFF. CDR3 nucleotide sequence: TGTGCCAGCAGTCAACATCTGAACACTGAAGCTTTCTTT. Filled out from reference TRBV25-1 and TRBJ1-1, the complete variable domain reads EADIYQTPRYLVIGTGKKITLECSQTMGHDKMYWYQQDPGMELHLIHYSYGVNSTEKGDLSSESTVSRIRTEHFPLTLESARPSHTSQYLCASSQHLNTEAFFGQGTRLTVV.

In this sample, this clone turned up once. The chain employs TRBV29-1 and TRBJ1-1; 10 bases match TRBD1. The CDR3 is 13 residues long. Germline V gene data show CDR1 as SQVTM and CDR2 as ANQGSEA. V lost 8 bases and J lost 3; bases outside the gene matches: 6. This CDR3 is CSTRTGGYTEAFF. As DNA, the CDR3 is TGCAGCACCAGGACAGGGGGGTACACTGAAGCTTTCTTT.

This clone was detected once. The chain combines TRBV4-1 with TRBJ2-7, with 10 nucleotides matching TRBD1. V lost 2 bases, J lost 2 bases, and 9 bases stayed unmatched. The CDR3 loop spans 17 amino acids. The germline CDR1 and CDR2 sequences are MGHRA and YSYEKL. The CDR3 DNA reads TGCGCCAGCAGCCAAAACCCCCGACAGGGGGCGGCCTACGAGCAGTACTTC. As protein: CASSQNPRQGAAYEQYF.

The chain joins TRBV4-1 to TRBJ2-3, with 9 bases identical to TRBD1. CDR1 is MGHRA and CDR2 is YSYEKL in the germline V gene. With 4 bases clipped from V and 4 bases from J, the junction kept 6 bases outside the gene matches. The length of the CDR3 is 15 residues. The CDR3 loop is CASSRGTGSADTQYF. Written as DNA, the CDR3 is TGCGCCAGCAGCCGAGGGACAGGGAGCGCAGATACGCAGTATTTT.

This chain uses TRBV5-1 with TRBJ1-1, with 8 bases matching TRBD1. Germline loops: CDR1 SGHRS, CDR2 YFSETQ. V was pared by 7 bases and J by 4 bases, with 12 bases of the junction left unmatched. The CDR3 is 15 residues long. As DNA, the CDR3 is TGCGCCAGCGGCCGCGGGTGGCAGGGGGCCACTGAAGCTTTCTTT. It codes for CASGRGWQGATEAFF.

The chain employs TRBV6-1 and TRBJ2-4; 9 positions match TRBD1. Germline CDR1 and CDR2: MNHNS and SASEGT. This CDR3 has 16 amino acids. V gave up 2 bases and J gave up 1 base; unmatched junction bases: 3. CDR3 protein: CASSESGTGAKNIQYF. The CDR3 DNA is TGTGCCAGCAGTGAATCCGGGACAGGGGCCAAAAACATTCAGTACTTC.

The chain combines TRBV28 with TRBJ2-5; a possible D gene is TRBD2 (6 bases). This CDR3 is built from 14 residues. Trimming left V 6 bases short and J 2 bases short, with 13 bases between. CDR1 and CDR2 (germline): MDHEN, SYDVKM. CDR3 amino acids: CASSLERVQETQYF. In DNA form, the CDR3 reads TGTGCCAGCAGCCTGGAGCGGGTTCAAGAGACCCAGTACTTC.

V usage is TRBV30 and J usage is TRBJ1-2; D is uncertain. Germline values: CDR1 GTSNPN, CDR2 SVGIG (reference sequence). The V end lost 0 bases, the J end lost 6 bases, and 11 bases lay between the germline ends. The CDR3 runs 13 residues. CDR3 region: CAWSVSAVNGYTF. The CDR3 DNA sequence: TGTGCCTGGAGTGTAAGCGCCGTCAATGGCTACACCTTC.

CDR3 residues: CAWSSLSGGKETQYF. CDR3 nucleotide sequence: TGTGCCTGGAGTTCCCTCAGCGGGGGAAAAGAGACCCAGTACTTC. The V gene is TRBV30, the J gene TRBJ2-5; TRBD2 aligns across 8 bases. The ends lost 2 bases at V and 3 bases at J; junction bases unmatched: 8. The CDR3 sequence is 15 residues long. CDR1 is GTSNPN, CDR2 SVGIG, per germline (reference sequence).

The DNA for the CDR3 is TGCGCCAGCAGCACCGGACAGGACCGCCTTGGGGGTACGCAGTATTTT. Protein sequence: CASSTGQDRLGGTQYF. V is TRBV5-1 and J is TRBJ2-3; TRBD1 matches at 7 bases. Germline V lookup: CDR1 SGHRS, CDR2 YFSETQ. The CDR3 is 16 amino acids. Trimming removed 4 bases from V and 8 bases from J; junction bases left unmatched: 16.

This clone has a single count. The chain joins TRBV6-1 to TRBJ1-4; D unclear. Trimming took off 1 base at V and 4 bases at J, with 4 bases between the two ends. The CDR3 loop spans 13 amino acids. Germline CDR1 reads MNHNS; CDR2 reads SASEGT. The CDR3 DNA sequence: TGTGCCAGCAGTGAAGACGGTAATGAAAAACTGTTTTTT. Its protein product is CASSEDGNEKLFF.

This chain uses TRBV5-5 with TRBJ1-3, with 7 positions matching TRBD1. From germline, CDR1 is SGHKS and CDR2 YYEKEE (reference sequence). Trimming cost V 2 bases and J 4 bases; bases outside gene matches: 9. The CDR3 contains 16 residues. The CDR3 reads CASSLRQGTTGNTIYF. CDR3 DNA sequence: TGTGCCAGCAGCTTAAGACAGGGCACTACCGGAAACACCATATATTTT.

CDR3 region: CASSYDPRARGKEAFF. The CDR3 DNA follows: TGTGCCAGCAGCTACGACCCCCGGGCCCGGGGGAAGGAAGCTTTCTTT. The J gene is TRBJ1-1, the V gene TRBV7-2; D may be TRBD1 (5 bases). V was pared by 4 bases and J by 8 bases, with 23 bases between. The CDR3 contains 16 residues. From germline, CDR1 is SGHTA and CDR2 FQGNSA.

The V gene is TRBV15, the J gene TRBJ2-1; D unclear. In germline, CDR1 is LNHNV, CDR2 YYDKDF (reference sequence). The CDR3 is 13 amino acids. Trimming cost V 0 bases and J 6 bases, with 6 bases left between them. As DNA, the CDR3 is TGTGCCACCAGCAGAGATCTGAGCAATGAGCAGTTCTTC. Its translation: CATSRDLSNEQFF.

The chain employs TRBV5-6 and TRBJ2-3, with 8 bases identical to TRBD1. Per germline, CDR1 SGHDT and CDR2 YYEEEE. Trimming at V came to 5 bases and at J to 0 bases, leaving 8 bases not matched to a gene. The CDR3 is made up of 16 amino acids. The CDR3, as DNA: TGTGCCAGCAGTTTCCCCGACAGGGGTAGCACAGATACGCAGTATTTT. Its translation: CASSFPDRGSTDTQYF.

This chain uses TRBV5-6 with TRBJ2-2; a weak D match, TRBD1 (6 bases). V was trimmed by 3 bases and J by 7 bases, leaving 13 bases between them. The CDR3 is made up of 14 amino acids. Germline values: CDR1 SGHDT, CDR2 YYEEEE. The CDR3 sequence: CASSSLQGNGELFF. DNA for the CDR3: TGTGCCAGCAGCTCCTTACAGGGTAACGGGGAGCTGTTTTTT.

The chain recombines TRBV2 with TRBJ2-1; TRBD2 is a possible D gene (6 bases). Per the germline V gene, CDR1 is SNHLY and CDR2 is FYNNEI. V lost 5 bases and J lost 0, with 11 bases in between. The CDR3 loop spans 15 amino acids. CDR3 loop: CASSLRGSSYNEQFF. CDR3 in DNA: TGTGCCAGCAGTCTCCGGGGGAGCTCCTACAATGAGCAGTTCTTC.

V and J are TRBV6-1 and TRBJ1-1, with 9 bases lining up with TRBD1. Germline V gene data show CDR1 as MNHNS and CDR2 as SASEGT. Germline trimming cut 6 bases from V and 4 bases from J; bases unmatched to any gene: 9. The CDR3 totals 15 residues. CDR3 DNA: TGTGCCAGCAGGCTGACAGGGGGTCGCGGCACTGAAGCTTTCTTT. Its protein product is CASRLTGGRGTEAFF.

The rearrangement joins TRBV5-4 to TRBJ2-3; TRBD2 is a possible D gene (6 bases). The length of the CDR3 is 16 residues. Trimming removed 8 bases at V and 0 bases at J, with 19 bases between. The germline CDR1 and CDR2 sequences are SGHNT and YYREEE (reference sequence). The CDR3 reads CASSPGGLTSTDTQYF. The CDR3 DNA reads as TGTGCCAGTAGCCCCGGGGGTTTGACTAGCACAGATACGCAGTATTTT.